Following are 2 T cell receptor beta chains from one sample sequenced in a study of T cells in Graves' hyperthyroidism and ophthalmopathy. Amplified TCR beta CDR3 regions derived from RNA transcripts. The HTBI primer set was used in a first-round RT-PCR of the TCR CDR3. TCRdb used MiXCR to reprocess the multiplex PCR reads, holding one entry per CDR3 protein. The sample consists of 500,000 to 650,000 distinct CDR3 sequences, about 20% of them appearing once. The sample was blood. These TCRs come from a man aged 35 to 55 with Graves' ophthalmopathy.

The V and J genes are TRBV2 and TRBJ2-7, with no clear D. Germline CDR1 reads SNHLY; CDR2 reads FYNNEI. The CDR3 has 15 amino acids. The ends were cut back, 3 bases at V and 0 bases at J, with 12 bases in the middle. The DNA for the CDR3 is TGTGCCAGCAGTGATCGACTCCTCAGCTCCTACGAGCAGTACTTC. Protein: CASSDRLLSSYEQYF.

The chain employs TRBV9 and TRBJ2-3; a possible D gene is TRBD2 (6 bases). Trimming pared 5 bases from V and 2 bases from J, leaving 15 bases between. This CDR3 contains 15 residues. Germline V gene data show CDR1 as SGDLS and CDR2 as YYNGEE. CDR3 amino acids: CASSRSGTTTDTQYF. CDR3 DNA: TGTGCCAGCAGTCGTAGCGGCACTACCACAGATACGCAGTATTTT.